Given below is one T cell receptor beta chain in context. This sample is part of a study of blood T cell repertoires in COVID-19. Study summary: T cells, B-cell-depleted T cells, or PBMCs provided the cDNA or gDNA that served as material.

A Seattle source enrolled patients during active infection and followed them longitudinally. Authors' processing steps: Reference gene primer amplification in the assay estimated nucleated cell counts. Method: immunoSEQ multiplex PCR; TCRdb's copy keeps in-frame clones and lacks some. V, J and clone size reflect that table, while D and trimming were determined from the DNA. The sample yields roughly 180,000 clones, about 95% seen once. Trimming removed 1 base from V and 11 bases from J; junction bases left unmatched: 0. The CDR3 length is 11 residues. Germline V gene sequence: CDR1 MNHNS, CDR2 SASEGT.

The specimen sequenced was peripheral blood. The TCR was taken from a man younger than 45 with COVID-19, enrolled during active disease. V and J are TRBV6-1 and TRBJ1-1; 8 bases align to TRBD1. Here the CDR3 DNA reads TGTGCCAGCAGTGAAGGACAGGGGGCTTTCTTT. Translated: CASSEGQGAFF.